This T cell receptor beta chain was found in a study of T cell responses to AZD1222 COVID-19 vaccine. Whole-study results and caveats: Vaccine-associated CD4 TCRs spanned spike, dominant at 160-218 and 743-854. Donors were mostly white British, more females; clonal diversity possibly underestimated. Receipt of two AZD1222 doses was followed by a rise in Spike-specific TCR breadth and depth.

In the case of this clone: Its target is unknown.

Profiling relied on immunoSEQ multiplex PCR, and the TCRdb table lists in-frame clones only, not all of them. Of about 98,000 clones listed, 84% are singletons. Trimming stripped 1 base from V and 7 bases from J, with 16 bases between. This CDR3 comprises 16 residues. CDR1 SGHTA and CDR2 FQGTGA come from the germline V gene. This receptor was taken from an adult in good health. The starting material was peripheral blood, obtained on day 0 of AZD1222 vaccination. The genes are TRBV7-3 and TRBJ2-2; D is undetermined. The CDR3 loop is CASSLNSISLGGELFF. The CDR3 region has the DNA TGTGCCAGCAGCTTAAACTCTATTAGTCTTGGCGGGGAGCTGTTTTTT.